This entry is about one TCR beta chain. As yet, its antigen is unknown. TCRdb's copy holds only in-frame clones and misses some; the assay was immunoSEQ multiplex PCR. The sample includes about 9,400 clones, 67% of them seen just once. These data are taken from a study of coeliac disease. General study results and limits: Unbiased detection of gliadin-specific T cells was judged not feasible with this approach.

The material sequenced was lamina propria lymphocytes from the gut. The TCR originated in an older woman with celiac disease.

The CDR3 loop is CASSQGGTGELFF. Here the CDR3 DNA reads TGTGCCAGCAGCCAAGGCGGAACCGGGGAGCTGTTTTTT. The gene calls are TRBV4-2 and TRBJ2-2, with D unresolved. CDR1 and CDR2 from the germline V gene are LGHNA and YNFKEQ. The CDR3 is 13 amino acids. The V gene lost 1 base and the J gene lost 5 bases, with 5 bases spanning the gap.